Below are 14 T cell receptor beta chains sequenced from a single sample in a study of cytomegalovirus exposure and HLA in healthy donors. TCRdb's table, derived via immunoSEQ multiplex PCR, lists solely in-frame clones and lacks some. The table shows about 400,000 clones, with about nine tenths occurring only once. The specimen sequenced was PBMCs. These receptors all come from a woman aged 18-35 years in good health and CMV-seronegative.

The chain couples TRBV27 to TRBJ2-1; 8 bases are shared with TRBD2. CDR1 is MNHEY and CDR2 is SMNVEV in the germline V gene (reference sequence). The V gene end was trimmed by 4 bases and the J gene end by 8 bases; junction bases not matched to a gene: 10. The CDR3 contains 15 residues. The CDR3 coding sequence is TGTGCCAGCAGTTACGGGGGGGCAGGTGTCGATGAGCAGTTCTTC. Protein sequence: CASSYGGAGVDEQFF.

A single count supports this clone. The rearrangement uses TRBV7-9 and TRBJ1-1; TRBD1 might be the D (5 bases). V lost 3 bases to trimming and J lost 10 bases, with 24 bases between them. Germline CDR1 SEHNR, CDR2 FQNEAQ (reference sequence). The CDR3 length is 16 residues. The CDR3 loop is CASSFTPGRSPPRAFF. CDR3 nucleotide sequence: TGTGCCAGCAGCTTCACCCCAGGGCGGTCTCCCCCGCGAGCTTTCTTT.

The chain joins TRBV7-2 to TRBJ2-3, with no clear D. Trimming cost V 3 bases and J 5 bases, with 6 bases left between them. The germline gives CDR1 SGHTA, CDR2 FQGNSA. This CDR3 has 12 amino acids. This CDR3 reads CASSFGLDTQYF. The CDR3 bases are TGTGCCAGCAGCTTCGGGTTAGATACGCAGTATTTT.

This chain uses TRBV4-1 with TRBJ1-4, with TRBD1 as a possible D gene (6 bases). The CDR3 covers 15 residues. Trimming cost V 0 bases and J 7 bases, with 12 bases left between them. In germline, CDR1 is MGHRA, CDR2 YSYEKL. CDR3: CASSQEGARLEKLFF. Written as DNA, the CDR3 is TGCGCCAGCAGCCAAGAGGGGGCGCGGCTTGAAAAACTGTTTTTT.

The chain employs TRBV27 and TRBJ1-5; D possibly corresponds to TRBD1 (6 bases). Trimming took 8 bases from V and 6 from J, leaving 14 bases between them. Germline loops: CDR1 MNHEY, CDR2 SMNVEV (reference sequence). The CDR3 totals 13 residues. For the CDR3, the DNA is TGTGCCAGCGGATTGGGGGCGGTTCAGCCCCAGCATTTT. It specifies CASGLGAVQPQHF.

The chain is built from TRBV14 and TRBJ2-7; 9 bases are shared with TRBD2. CDR1 is SGHDN and CDR2 is FVKESK in the germline V gene. Trimming took 2 bases from V and 5 from J; bases not matched to a gene: 7. This CDR3 comprises 15 residues. In DNA, the CDR3 is TGTGCCAGCAGCCAACGGACTAGCGCGATCCACGAGCAGTACTTC. This translates into CASSQRTSAIHEQYF.

The chain carries TRBV7-9 and TRBJ2-4; D is undetermined. Germline CDR1 is SEHNR and CDR2 is FQNEAQ (reference sequence). V was cut by 5 bases and J by 0 bases, with 11 bases left in between. The CDR3 is 15 residues long. CDR3 sequence (DNA): TGTGCCAGCAGCCTGGAGAGGTTAGCCAAAAACATTCAGTACTTC. This codes for CASSLERLAKNIQYF.

Concerning this clone itself: The same CDR3 also results from other DNA sequences found in this sample. V is TRBV28 and J is TRBJ2-7; a possible D gene is TRBD1 (7 bases). Looked up from germline, CDR1 is MDHEN and CDR2 is SYDVKM. There are 13 residues in the CDR3. V shed 6 bases and J shed 2 bases, with 11 bases lying between them. The CDR3 sequence: CASSPGGPYEQYF. Written as DNA, the CDR3 is TGTGCCAGCAGCCCAGGGGGGCCCTACGAGCAGTACTTC. Complete variable domain (other parts from reference TRBV28 and TRBJ2-7): DVKVTQSSRYLVKRTGEKVFLECVQDMDHENMFWYRQDPGLGLRLIYFSYDVKMKEKGDIPEGYSVSREKKERFSLILESASTNQTSMYLCASSPGGPYEQYFGPGTRLTVT.

The chain carries TRBV29-1 and TRBJ1-1; D unclear. The germline CDR1 and CDR2 sequences are SQVTM and ANQGSEA. V was trimmed by 5 bases and J by 3 bases, leaving 10 bases between them. The CDR3 loop spans 12 amino acids. CDR3 in amino acids: CSVLDGYTEAFF. Written as DNA, the CDR3 is TGCAGCGTTCTCGACGGGTACACTGAAGCTTTCTTT.

The chain couples TRBV7-8 to TRBJ2-5; D gene uncertain. The germline V gene encodes CDR1 SGHVS and CDR2 FQNEAQ. V lost 0 bases and J lost 0, with 8 bases in between. This CDR3 is 15 amino acids long. CDR3 nucleotides: TGTGCCAGCAGCTTAGCCGCGGCGTACCAAGAGACCCAGTACTTC. As protein: CASSLAAAYQETQYF.

CDR3 sequence reads: CASSLLAGGHNEQFF. CDR3 sequence (DNA): TGTGCCAGTAGTCTACTAGCGGGGGGTCACAATGAGCAGTTCTTC. V gene TRBV19 combines with J gene TRBJ2-1; 12 bases fit TRBD2. Trimming removed 5 bases from V and 5 bases from J; junction bases left unmatched: 4. CDR1 LNHDA and CDR2 SQIVND come from the germline V gene (reference sequence). The CDR3 spans 15 residues.

The J gene is TRBJ1-1, the V gene TRBV7-9, with D maybe TRBD1 (5 bases). CDR3 size: 14 residues. Trimming removed 7 bases at V and 2 bases at J, with 14 bases between. Germline CDR1 SEHNR, CDR2 FQNEAQ (reference sequence). The CDR3: CASIRTGGNTEAFF. The CDR3, as DNA: TGTGCCAGCATTCGAACGGGGGGAAACACTGAAGCTTTCTTT. Drawing the rest from reference TRBV7-9 and TRBJ1-1, the complete variable domain is DTGVSQNPRHKITKRGQNVTFRCDPISEHNRLYWYRQTLGQGPEFLTYFQNEAQLEKSRLLSDRFSAERPKGSFSTLEIQRTEQGDSAMYLCASIRTGGNTEAFFGQGTRLTVV.

The V call is TRBV5-1, the J call TRBJ2-5; TRBD1 matches 10 bases. The CDR3 has 14 amino acids. CDR1 is SGHRS, CDR2 YFSETQ, per germline. V lost 4 bases to trimming and J lost 4 bases; unmatched junction nucleotides: 4. The CDR3 DNA follows: TGCGCCAGCAGCGAAAGGACAGGGGGAGAGACCCAGTACTTC. Protein sequence: CASSERTGGETQYF.

A remark on this clone: One end of the junction fails to match germline, which may point to a read error. V is TRBV2 and J is TRBJ2-7; 7 positions agree with TRBD1. This CDR3 contains 15 residues. Germline V CDR1 and CDR2: SNHLY, FYNNEI. CDR3: CASREGTAPFYEQYF. The CDR3 DNA reads TGTGCCAGCAGGGAAGGGACAGCGCCTTTTTACGAGCAGTACTTC.